A selection of T cell receptor beta chains follows, all from one sample in a study of T cells in Graves' hyperthyroidism and ophthalmopathy. Each CDR3 protein gets one entry after TCRdb re-called the multiplex PCR reads with MiXCR. The table has about 740,000 distinct CDR3 sequences, 12% to 15% seen once. The sample comprised blood. These receptors were obtained from a woman aged 18-29 years with Graves' hyperthyroidism. The CDR3 runs from the conserved cysteine through the conserved F or W. Fields, in order: V gene, clone size, J gene, D gene, CDR3 DNA, CDR3 protein. The D gene is left open where the match is weak. Some rows mark clone size as missing; the rest say once, few, many or name a class of expanded clone.

TRBV7-2	few	TRBJ2-2	TRBD2	TGTGCCAGCAGCTTAGTTTCGGGACTAGCGGGTACCGGGGAGCTGTTTTTT	CASSLVSGLAGTGELFF
TRBV28	-	TRBJ2-4	-	TGTGCCAGCAGTTTGCCTGGGGCCCAAAACATTCAGTACTTC	CASSLPGAQNIQYF
TRBV7-3	many	TRBJ2-1	TRBD2	TGTGCCAGCAGCTTAATCTCGGGGGGCTCCTACAATGAGCAGTTCTTC	CASSLISGGSYNEQFF
TRBV20-1	many	TRBJ2-2	-	TGCAGTGCTAGGCCTTTTGTTGAGGGAAGTCCCGGGGAGCTGTTTTTT	CSARPFVEGSPGELFF
TRBV20-1	many	TRBJ2-2	-	TGCAGTGCTAGACCCTATAGCGGATCGAACACCGGGGAGCTGTTTTTT	CSARPYSGSNTGELFF
TRBV4-1	many	TRBJ2-7	TRBD2	TGCGCCAGCAGCCTCGGGCCCCCGGCTAGCGGGTCCTACGAGCAGTACTTC	CASSLGPPASGSYEQYF
TRBV2	-	TRBJ2-7	TRBD1	TGTGCCAGCAGTGAAGACAGGGGGCAAATCTACGAGCAGTACTTC	CASSEDRGQIYEQYF
TRBV6-1	few	TRBJ2-1	-	TGTGCCAGCAGGGACGGCTACAATGAGCAGTTCTTC	CASRDGYNEQFF
TRBV7-9	few	TRBJ1-4	-	TGTGCCAGCAGCAAAGAAGCAACTAATGAAAAACTGTTTTTT	CASSKEATNEKLFF
TRBV10-2	few	TRBJ2-1	-	TGCGCCAGCTCTGACATCAACAATGAGCAGTTCTTC	CASSDINNEQFF
TRBV7-8	many	TRBJ2-2	TRBD1	TGTGCCAGCAGCTCCAGGGGACAGGGTGGAACCGGGGAGCTGTTTTTT	CASSSRGQGGTGELFF
TRBV12-3/TRBV12-4	many	TRBJ2-1	TRBD2	TGTGCCAGCAAGCAAGGGGCGGGGGAGGGGTACCTTAGCTCCTACAATGAGCAGTTCTTC	CASKQGAGEGYLSSYNEQFF
TRBV28	many	TRBJ2-1	TRBD2	TGTGCCACCAGAGGCGGGAGCTCCTACAATGAGCAGTTCTTC	CATRGGSSYNEQFF
TRBV7-2	-	TRBJ2-7	TRBD2	TGTGCCAGCAGCACGACTAGCGGTTTCTACGAGCAGTACTTC	CASSTTSGFYEQYF
TRBV24-1	many	TRBJ1-1	-	TGTGCCACCAGTGAGAGGGGGAACACTGAAGCTTTCTTT	CATSERGNTEAFF
TRBV18	many	TRBJ2-2	-	TGTGCCAGCTCACCAGTAGGGAACACCGGGGAGCTGTTTTTT	CASSPVGNTGELFF
TRBV20-1	many	TRBJ2-1	TRBD2	TGCAGTGCTAAACGGGCTAGCGGGATGAGCTCCTACAATGAGCAGTTCTTC	CSAKRASGMSSYNEQFF
TRBV6-4	few	TRBJ1-5	-	TGTGCCAGCAGTTACTCGCAGAATACTCAGCCCCAGCATTTT	CASSYSQNTQPQHF
TRBV28	-	TRBJ1-4	-	TGTGCCAGCGGGCCGGGAAAACTGTTTTTT	CASGPGKLFF
TRBV28	many	TRBJ2-2	-	TGTGCCAGCAGTTTGGTCCGGGAGCTCCAGGGCACCGGGGAGCTGTTTTTT	CASSLVRELQGTGELFF
TRBV5-1	once	TRBJ2-3	TRBD2	TGCGCCAGCAGCTTGCGGACTAGCGGGTGGGACACAGATACGCAGTATTTT	CASSLRTSGWDTDTQYF
TRBV7-2	few	TRBJ2-5	TRBD1	TGTGCCAGCAGCTTAAGTAGGGACAGGGTGGGGGGACAAGAGACCCAGTACTTC	CASSLSRDRVGGQETQYF
TRBV30	-	TRBJ2-4	-	TGTGCCTGGAGTGAAGCAGGGATCATTCAGTACTTC	CAWSEAGIIQYF